This T cell receptor (beta chain) was identified in a study of beta chain features in type 1 diabetes. General observations from the study: All four CD4+ subsets from Type 1 diabetes patients carried moderately but significantly shorter TCRB CDR3s.

A few counts support this clone. What it recognizes is unknown. Germline V gene sequence: CDR1 SGHDN, CDR2 FVKESK. The CDR3 extends over 12 amino acids. With 1 base removed from V and 4 bases from J, the gap between germline ends came to 4 bases. Sequenced material consisted of expressed TCRB transcripts (all of the isolated RNA was reverse transcribed). Assay: immunoSEQ multiplex PCR; the TCRdb copy retains only in-frame clones and omits some. This sample has about 300,000 clones, with roughly 8% found just once. The chain joins TRBV14 to TRBJ2-5, with D unresolved. Sequenced: central memory CD4+ T cells from blood. The sequence was obtained from a woman between 18 and 29 years old in good health. In nucleotides, the CDR3 is TGTGCCAGCAGCCAAGCCCTAGAGACCCAGTACTTC. It translates to CASSQALETQYF.